This note documents a single T cell receptor (beta chain) sequence. As yet, its antigen is unknown. Other DNA sequences of this sample code for an identical CDR3. The healthy adult donors were HIV-negative and reported no recent acute infections or vaccinations. Assay used: immunoSEQ multiplex PCR; TCRdb lists only in-frame clones, some missing. This sample yields around 2.5 million clones, of which under 95% are seen a single time; 0.36% belongs to the top ten. Germline-derived CDR1 and CDR2 are SGHTA and FQGTGA. This CDR3 is built from 15 residues. V shed 1 base and J 7 bases; nucleotides not matched to a gene: 2. The entry originates in a study of shared clonotypes between healthy human individuals. Notes on the study in general: Although depth was large, rarefaction showed that sequencing of the sorted subsets was incomplete. Limitation of the genetic and exposure-history diversity represented came from the few donors.

The chain recombines TRBV7-3 with TRBJ2-1, with 12 bases fitting TRBD2. Sequencing was performed on naive CD4+ T cells from PBMCs. Subset specified: CD45RA+ positively selected. The TCR comes from a man younger than 35 in good health. Some clones in this sample may be carry-over from other donors' samples. The CDR3 here is CASSLRLAGGNEQFF. For the CDR3, the DNA is TGTGCCAGCAGCTTAAGGCTAGCGGGAGGGAATGAGCAGTTCTTC.